This T cell receptor beta chain stems from a study of T cells in lung cancer brain metastases. Whole-study results and caveats: The analysis could not control for preoperative corticosteroids affecting T cell infiltration in brain metastases. Paired primaries held more unique productive clones than brain metastases (median 4551 versus 1540). Few clones were shared between paired lesions (mean Morisita approximately 0.24); most were lesion-specific.

Resection was for synchronous oligometastatic disease or a late solitary brain metastasis recurrence. A note on this clone: Its antigen is as yet unknown.

This CDR3 is 14 amino acids long. Germline CDR1 MDHEN, CDR2 SYDVKM. Trimming took off 4 bases at V and 0 bases at J, with 9 bases between the two ends. Assay used: immunoSEQ multiplex PCR; TCRdb lists only in-frame clones, some missing. The data contain roughly 5,000 clones, over 75% of them seen just once; the ten biggest clones take up roughly 8.3%. The TCR sequence derives from a woman in her forties or fifties with non-small cell lung cancer that had spread to the brain. The chain is built from TRBV28 and TRBJ1-2; D ambiguous. The sequenced sample consisted of tumor tissue from a brain metastasis. The DNA for the CDR3 is TGTGCCAGCAGTTCCCCGCAGGCTAACTATGGCTACACCTTC. This encodes CASSSPQANYGYTF.